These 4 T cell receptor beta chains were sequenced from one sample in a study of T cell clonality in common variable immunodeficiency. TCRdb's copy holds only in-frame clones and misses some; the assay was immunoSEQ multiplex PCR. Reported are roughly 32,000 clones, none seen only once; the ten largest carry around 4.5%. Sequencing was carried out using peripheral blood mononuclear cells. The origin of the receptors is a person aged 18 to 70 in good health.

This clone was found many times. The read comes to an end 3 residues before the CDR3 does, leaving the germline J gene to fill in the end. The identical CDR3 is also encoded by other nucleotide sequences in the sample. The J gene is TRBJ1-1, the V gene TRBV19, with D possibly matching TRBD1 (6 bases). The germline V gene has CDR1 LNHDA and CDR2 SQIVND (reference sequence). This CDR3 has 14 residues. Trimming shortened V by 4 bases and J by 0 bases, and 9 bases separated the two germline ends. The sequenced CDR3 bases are TGTGCCAGTAGTACCGGACAGATGAACACTGAA. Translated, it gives CASSTGQMNTE. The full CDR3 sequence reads CASSTGQMNTEAFF. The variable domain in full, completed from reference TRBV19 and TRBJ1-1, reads DGGITQSPKYLFRKEGQNVTLSCEQNLNHDAMYWYRQDPGQGLRLIYYSQIVNDFQKGDIAEGYSVSREKKESFPLTVTSAQKNPTAFYLCASSTGQMNTEAFFGQGTRLTVV.

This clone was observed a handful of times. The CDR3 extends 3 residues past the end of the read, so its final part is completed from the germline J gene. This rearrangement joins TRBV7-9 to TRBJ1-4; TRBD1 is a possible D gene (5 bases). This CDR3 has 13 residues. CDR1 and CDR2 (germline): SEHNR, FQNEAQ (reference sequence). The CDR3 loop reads CASSPSGMSPLFF. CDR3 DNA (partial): TGTGCCAGCAGCCCATCAGGGATGTCACCA.

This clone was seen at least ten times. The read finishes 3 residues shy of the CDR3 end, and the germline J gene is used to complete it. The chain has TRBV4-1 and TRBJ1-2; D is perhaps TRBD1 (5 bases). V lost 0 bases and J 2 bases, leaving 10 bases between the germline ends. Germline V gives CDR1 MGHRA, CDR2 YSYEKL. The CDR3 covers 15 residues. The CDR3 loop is CASSQEQAANYGYTF. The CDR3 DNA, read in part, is TGCGCCAGCAGCCAAGAACAGGCCGCAAACTATGGC.

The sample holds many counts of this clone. The CDR3 region is CASSTGEGDGTEAFF. Partial CDR3 DNA: TGTGCCAGCAGCACGGGCGAGGGGGACGGCACTGAA. V gene TRBV7-3 combines with J gene TRBJ1-1; maybe TRBD1 (6 bases). The read ends 3 residues shy of where the CDR3 ends; the end is completed using the germline J gene. This CDR3 contains 15 residues. Per germline, CDR1 SGHTA and CDR2 FQGTGA. Between the trimmed V and J ends, which lost 5 bases and 4 bases, there was a span of 17 bases.